The following is a TCR beta chain sequence with its context. Its target is not known. Use of 60 Vbeta and 13 Jbeta primers characterized the PCR. The table came from immunoSEQ multiplex PCR; TCRdb's copy has only in-frame clones and leaves some out. The table has 170,000 or so clones, 75% to 90% seen once; the top ten hold approximately 2%. V was shortened by 3 bases and J by 6 bases, with 12 bases between the two germline ends. The CDR3 runs 13 residues. The germline gives CDR1 LNHDA, CDR2 SQIVND (reference sequence). The sample is drawn from a study of cytomegalovirus exposure and HLA in healthy donors. Study findings and constraints: Most of the CMV-associated TCR beta chains (in a later analysis) appeared to be HLA-restricted. Most TCRs appeared rarely, but some public TCRs recurred in many donors. The study put 150 to 200 TCR beta chains on its list as cytomegalovirus-associated.

Sequenced: PBMCs. The V call is TRBV19, the J call TRBJ2-7; D gene uncertain. This clonotype originated in a woman under 30 in good health and CMV-seronegative. The CDR3: CASSISYLGEQYF. The CDR3 nucleotides are TGTGCCAGTAGTATTTCTTATCTCGGCGAGCAGTACTTC.